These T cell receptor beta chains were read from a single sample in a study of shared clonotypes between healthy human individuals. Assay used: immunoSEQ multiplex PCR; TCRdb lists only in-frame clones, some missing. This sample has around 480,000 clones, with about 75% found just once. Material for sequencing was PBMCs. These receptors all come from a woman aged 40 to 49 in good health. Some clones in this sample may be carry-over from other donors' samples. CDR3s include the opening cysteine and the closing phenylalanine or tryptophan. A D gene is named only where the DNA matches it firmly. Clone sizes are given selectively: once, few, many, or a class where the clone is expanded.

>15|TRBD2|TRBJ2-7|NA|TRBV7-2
TGTGCCAGCAGCTCCGGGACTAGCGGGAGTAACGGGCAGTACTTC
CASSSGTSGSNGQYF
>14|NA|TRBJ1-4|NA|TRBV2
TGTGCCAGCAGGCCGGGACTGCTGAATGAAAAACTGTTTTTT
CASRPGLLNEKLFF
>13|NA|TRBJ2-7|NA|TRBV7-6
TGTGCCAGCAGCTTAAAGGAAATCTACGAGCAGTACTTC
CASSLKEIYEQYF
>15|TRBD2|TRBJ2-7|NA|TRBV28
TGTGCCAGCAGTTTCGGCGTAGGCGGGGGTTACGAGCAGTACTTC
CASSFGVGGGYEQYF
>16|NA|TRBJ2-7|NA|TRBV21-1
TGTGCCAGCAGCAAAGCCGGGTATAGGAGCTCCTACGAGCAGTACTTC
CASSKAGYRSSYEQYF
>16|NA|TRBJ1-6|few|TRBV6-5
TGTGCCAGCAGTTGGGACGCGAACTCCTATAATTCACCCCTCCACTTT
CASSWDANSYNSPLHF
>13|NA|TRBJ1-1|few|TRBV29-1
TGCAGCGTAGGACAGATGTTGAACACTGAAGCTTTCTTT
CSVGQMLNTEAFF
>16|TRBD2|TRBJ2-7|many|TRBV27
TGTGCCAGCAGTCCGGGACTAGCGGGAGGAATATACGAGCAGTACTTC
CASSPGLAGGIYEQYF
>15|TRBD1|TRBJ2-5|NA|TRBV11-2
TGTGCCAGCAGCTTAGATATGACAGGGCGGGAGACCCAGTACTTC
CASSLDMTGRETQYF
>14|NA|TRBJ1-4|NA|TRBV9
TGTGCCAGCAGCGAGGGTGGCCTAAATGAAAAACTGTTTTTT
CASSEGGLNEKLFF
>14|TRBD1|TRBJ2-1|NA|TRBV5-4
TGTGCCAGCAGCATGTTCAGGGGGCAACGTGAGCAGTTCTTC
CASSMFRGQREQFF
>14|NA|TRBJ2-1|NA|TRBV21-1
TGTGCCAGCAGCAAAGGGGGGGGATACAATGAGCAGTTCTTC
CASSKGGGYNEQFF
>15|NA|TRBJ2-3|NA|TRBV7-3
TGTGCCAGCAGCTTAACCGGGAGCAGCACAGATACGCAGTATTTT
CASSLTGSSTDTQYF
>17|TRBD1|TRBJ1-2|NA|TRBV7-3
TGTGCCAGCAGTCATAGGGACAGGGCCGTGTTGGACTATGGCTACACCTTC
CASSHRDRAVLDYGYTF
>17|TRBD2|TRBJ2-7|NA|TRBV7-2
TGTGCCAGCGGCGCTGTGGTTACTAGCGGGAGTTCCTACGAGCAGTACTTC
CASGAVVTSGSSYEQYF
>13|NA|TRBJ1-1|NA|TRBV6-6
TGTGCCAGCAGTTACGACAAGGGCACTGAAGCTTTCTTT
CASSYDKGTEAFF
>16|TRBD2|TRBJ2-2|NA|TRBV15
TGTGCCACCAGCAGACGAGGTAGCGGGAGCTCCGGGGAGCTGTTTTTT
CATSRRGSGSSGELFF
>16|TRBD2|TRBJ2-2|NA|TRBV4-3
TGCGCCAGCAGCCAGTCTAGCGGGAGGATCACCGGGGAGCTGTTTTTT
CASSQSSGRITGELFF
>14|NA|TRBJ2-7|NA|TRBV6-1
TGTGCCAGCAGTGAAGTGGGCATTAACTACGAGCAGTACTTC
CASSEVGINYEQYF
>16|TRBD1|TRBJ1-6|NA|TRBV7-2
TGTGCCAGCAGGCGGACTTGGACAGGGGGTTATTCACCCCTCCACTTT
CASRRTWTGGYSPLHF
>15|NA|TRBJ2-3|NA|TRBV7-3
TGTGCCAGCAGCTTAACGGGCGAAAGGACAGATACGCAGTATTTT
CASSLTGERTDTQYF
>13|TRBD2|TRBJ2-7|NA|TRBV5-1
TGCGCCAGCGGCTCTAGCGGGACCTACGAGCAGTACTTC
CASGSSGTYEQYF
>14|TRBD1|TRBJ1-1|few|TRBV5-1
TGCGCCAGCTTCCTGGGCCCCGGGACAGTTGAAGCTTTCTTT
CASFLGPGTVEAFF
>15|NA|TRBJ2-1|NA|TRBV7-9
TGTGCCAGCAGCGCTACTAGAGAAGGTGACAATGAGCAGTTCTTC
CASSATREGDNEQFF
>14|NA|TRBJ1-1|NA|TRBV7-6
TGTGCCAGCACCGAATTCGCGGGGGACACTGAAGCTTTCTTT
CASTEFAGDTEAFF
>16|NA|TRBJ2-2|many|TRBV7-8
TGTGCCAGCAGCTTAGTCTCCGGGGCGAACACCGGGGAGCTGTTTTTT
CASSLVSGANTGELFF